This section outlines one TCR beta chain sequence together with its context. Its antigen is still unknown. Using immunoSEQ multiplex PCR, the repertoire was profiled, and TCRdb retains in-frame clones only, with some absent. The sample has tens of thousands of clones, around 80% seen once; the top ten hold under 9%. The V gene's germline CDR1 is MNHNS and CDR2 SASEGT. Trimming took off 5 bases at V and 0 bases at J, with 11 bases between the two ends. The CDR3 covers 15 residues. The sample belongs to a study of radiotherapy plus CTLA-4 blockade in lung cancer. Study-wide background: Objective responses emerged in 18% of patients, and 25% to 40% attained disease control. Study observations and caveats: Among reported predictors of response, early blood T cell clone dynamics with interferon-beta performed best. Some TCR clones had been derived from tumors. These clones expanded in peripheral blood after radiotherapy plus ipilimumab.

The sample consisted of peripheral blood, taken from a patient treated with radiotherapy plus ipilimumab. The TCR was taken from a human donor with non-small cell lung cancer who had a complete response to radiotherapy plus ipilimumab. The chain is built from TRBV6-1 and TRBJ1-5, with a tentative D call TRBD1 (5 bases). The CDR3 reads CASSPTGGSNQPQHF. CDR3 bases: TGTGCCAGCAGTCCAACAGGTGGTAGCAATCAGCCCCAGCATTTT.